Each of the 18 T cell receptor beta chains below was sequenced from the same sample in a study of T cells in Graves' hyperthyroidism and ophthalmopathy. Amplified regions were TCR beta CDR3 sequences from RNA transcripts. First-round RT-PCR of the TCR CDR3 relied on the HTBI primer set. One entry per CDR3 protein, called by TCRdb with MiXCR from the multiplex PCR reads. Among hundreds of thousands of distinct CDR3 sequences, about a sixth were seen once, and the ten largest hold 3% to 4%. Material for sequencing was blood. The source of these receptors is a woman in her thirties or forties with Graves' ophthalmopathy.

This clonotype appeared many times. The chain has TRBV11-2 and TRBJ1-1; D is perhaps TRBD1 (5 bases). Germline V gives CDR1 SGHAT, CDR2 FQNNGV. The CDR3 has 13 amino acids. Trimming pared 5 bases from V and 4 bases from J, leaving 11 bases between. CDR3 sequence reads: CASSQRTSTEAFF. The CDR3 region has the DNA TGTGCCAGCAGCCAAAGGACAAGCACTGAAGCTTTCTTT.

This clonotype was recorded at least ten times. This chain links TRBV28 with TRBJ1-2; D gene ambiguous. CDR3 length: 19 residues. The germline V gene encodes CDR1 MDHEN and CDR2 SYDVKM. V was cut by 6 bases and J by 0 bases, with 26 bases left in between. CDR3 bases: TGTGCCAGCAGGTTTAATTGGTGGGGTCAGTCCTCTTCTAACTATGGCTACACCTTC. Encoded protein: CASRFNWWGQSSSNYGYTF.

The chain recombines TRBV30 with TRBJ2-3; 10 positions match TRBD1. CDR1 is GTSNPN, CDR2 SVGIG, per germline (reference sequence). V was clipped by 2 bases and J by 3 bases; unmatched bases: 5. This CDR3 is built from 15 residues. Here the CDR3 reads CAWSRDRGLTDTQYF. CDR3 in DNA: TGTGCCTGGAGTCGGGACAGGGGTCTTACAGATACGCAGTATTTT.

The V gene is TRBV14, the J gene TRBJ2-4; 8 bases fit TRBD2. This CDR3 region has 13 residues. Germline assignment: CDR1 SGHDN and CDR2 FVKESK. With 4 bases clipped from V and 7 bases from J, the junction kept 3 bases outside the gene matches. CDR3 loop: CASSPGGPNIQYF. Written as DNA, the CDR3 is TGTGCCAGCAGCCCGGGGGGGCCGAACATTCAGTACTTC.

The chain has TRBV19 and TRBJ1-5, with TRBD1 as a possible D gene (5 bases). Germline loops: CDR1 LNHDA, CDR2 SQIVND (reference sequence). The germline V and J ends were trimmed by 8 bases and 3 bases, with 17 bases remaining between them. There are 15 residues in the CDR3. CDR3 nucleotides: TGTGCCAGTCAACCCTGGGCAGGGACCAATCAGCCCCAGCATTTT. It yields the protein CASQPWAGTNQPQHF.

This clonotype was counted a few times. The rearrangement links TRBV6-1 to TRBJ2-2; TRBD1 matches at 9 bases. This CDR3 contains 15 residues. The germline V gene has CDR1 MNHNS and CDR2 SASEGT. The V segment lost 3 bases and the J segment 5 bases; nucleotides outside the gene matches: 4. CDR3 sequence: CASSESQGATGELFF. In DNA form, the CDR3 reads TGTGCCAGCAGTGAGTCACAGGGGGCGACCGGGGAGCTGTTTTTT.

This clonotype was detected ten times or more. This chain's CDR3 is CASSDLTGDGYTF. The CDR3 coding sequence is TGTGCCAGCAGTGACCTGACAGGGGATGGCTACACCTTC. The V call is TRBV6-1, the J call TRBJ1-2, with TRBD1 matching over 8 bases. V trimming: 3 bases; J trimming: 6 bases; junction bases outside the gene matches: 3. Germline V lookup: CDR1 MNHNS, CDR2 SASEGT. The length of the CDR3 is 13 residues.

This clonotype came up a few times. The chain links TRBV19 to TRBJ2-5, with 7 bases fitting TRBD1. CDR1 and CDR2 from the germline V gene are LNHDA and SQIVND (reference sequence). Trimming at V came to 5 bases and at J to 5 bases, leaving 11 bases not matched to a gene. This CDR3 is built from 15 residues. The CDR3 DNA reads TGTGCCAGTAGTTCCTCCAGGGGGAATCGCGAGACCCAGTACTTC. It translates to CASSSSRGNRETQYF.

This chain connects TRBV3-1 to TRBJ2-2; no reliable D call. V was pared by 4 bases and J by 1 base, with 13 bases between. The length of the CDR3 is 16 residues. Germline V gene data show CDR1 as LGHDT and CDR2 as YNNKEL (reference sequence). CDR3 protein: CASSLNTNRNTGELFF. In DNA, the CDR3 is TGTGCCAGCAGCCTAAACACGAACCGGAACACCGGGGAGCTGTTTTTT.

CDR3 nucleotides: TGTGCCAGCAGCTCACAGGGGATTCAGGAGACCCAGTACTTC. This codes for CASSSQGIQETQYF. The chain links TRBV27 to TRBJ2-5, with 7 nucleotides matching TRBD1. The V gene end was trimmed by 6 bases and the J gene end by 5 bases; junction bases not matched to a gene: 9. The CDR3 consists of 14 residues. Germline V gene lookup returns CDR1 MNHEY and CDR2 SMNVEV (reference sequence).

This clonotype was detected ten times or more. The V gene is TRBV18, the J gene TRBJ1-5; weak D call: TRBD1 (5 bases). In germline, CDR1 is KGHSH, CDR2 LQKENI. This CDR3 contains 13 residues. Trimming shortened V by 5 bases and J by 7 bases, and 12 bases separated the two germline ends. The CDR3 sequence: CASSETGFQPQHF. Here the CDR3 DNA reads TGTGCCAGCTCAGAAACAGGATTCCAGCCCCAGCATTTT.

This clonotype was seen a handful of times. This CDR3 is missing its conserved last phenylalanine or tryptophan, likely due to a read error. V and J are TRBV3-1 and TRBJ2-2; D gene unclear. The V gene lost 0 bases and the J gene lost 2 bases, with 4 bases spanning the gap. The CDR3 has 14 residues. Germline values: CDR1 LGHDT, CDR2 YNNKEL (reference sequence). For the CDR3, the DNA is TGTGCCAGCAGCCAAGATACTAACACCGGGGAGCTGTTTATT. Amino acids: CASSQDTNTGELFI.

At least ten counts were recorded for this clonotype. The chain combines TRBV20-1 with TRBJ2-1; 7 bases are a match to TRBD1. The CDR3 is 15 residues long. Per the germline V gene, CDR1 is DFQATT and CDR2 is SNEGSKA (reference sequence). The V segment lost 4 bases and the J segment 8 bases; nucleotides outside the gene matches: 14. The CDR3: CSATLQGPRPYEQFF. The CDR3 DNA reads TGCAGTGCTACCTTACAGGGGCCGCGGCCCTATGAGCAGTTCTTC.

The chain links TRBV7-9 to TRBJ1-1; TRBD1 might be the D (6 bases). This CDR3 region has 15 residues. Trimming took 5 bases from V and 3 from J, leaving 16 bases between them. Germline lookup yields CDR1 SEHNR and CDR2 FQNEAQ (reference sequence). CDR3 residues: CASSASGGGHTEAFF. For the CDR3, the DNA is TGTGCCAGCAGCGCATCCGGGGGGGGCCACACTGAAGCTTTCTTT.

This clonotype was observed at least ten times. V and J are TRBV12-3 or TRBV12-4 and TRBJ1-1, with TRBD1 identical over 7 bases. The CDR3 loop spans 14 amino acids. The V and J ends lost 5 bases and 1 base, in that order; junction bases with no gene match: 4. The DNA for the CDR3 is TGTGCCAGCAGTATCAACAGGGGGAACACTGAAGCTTTCTTT. It translates to CASSINRGNTEAFF.

This clonotype was seen many times. The chain employs TRBV2 and TRBJ1-1; D is uncertain. The CDR3 length is 13 residues. Germline V lookup: CDR1 SNHLY, CDR2 FYNNEI. V was cut by 7 bases and J by 0 bases, with 9 bases left in between. The CDR3 nucleotides read TGTGCCAGCACGACTACGTTGAACACTGAAGCTTTCTTT. Encoded protein: CASTTTLNTEAFF.

This rearrangement joins TRBV14 to TRBJ2-3; D unresolved. V lost 4 bases to trimming and J lost 2 bases, with 10 bases between them. The CDR3 contains 14 residues. The germline CDR1 and CDR2 sequences are SGHDN and FVKESK. CDR3 DNA: TGTGCCAGCAGCCTCTCCCGAACCACAGATACGCAGTATTTT. Translated: CASSLSRTTDTQYF.

Ten or more counts support this clonotype. V gene TRBV11-2 combines with J gene TRBJ2-4; no clear D gene. V was shortened by 2 bases and J by 0 bases, with 5 bases between the two germline ends. CDR1 and CDR2 from the germline V gene are SGHAT and FQNNGV. The CDR3 sequence is 14 residues long. The CDR3 loop reads CASSLSVAKNIQYF. CDR3 nucleotides: TGTGCCAGCAGCTTAAGTGTAGCCAAAAACATTCAGTACTTC.